This TCR beta chain appears in the sequencing data of a study of blood T cells in healthy people across ages. Points from the study as a whole: When one million T cells were used, diversity estimates were thought to be underestimates.

The CDR3 spans 15 residues. Germline V CDR1 and CDR2: SGHRS, YFSETQ. Primed by a sample-barcoded 5' primer and a J-beta primer mix, a second PCR proceeded for about 7 to 11 cycles. Carrying 12 random nucleotides, a template-switch adaptor labeled each individual cDNA molecule. TCRdb reprocessed the 5' RACE reads via MiXCR and lists one record per CDR3 protein. The sample has 1.2 million to 1.5 million distinct CDR3 sequences; roughly 45% are singletons. As regards this clonotype: Antigen unknown.

Input material: blood. This chain connects TRBV5-1 to TRBJ2-4; 9 nucleotides match TRBD1. The J call may be faulty, since TRBJ2-7 better matches the DNA end. This TCR was sampled from a woman aged 18 to 35 in good health. The DNA of the CDR3 is TGCGCCAGCAGCGAAAAGTCGGGACAGGGCTACGAGCAGTACTTC. Protein product: CASSEKSGQGYEQYF.